This paragraph covers one T cell receptor (beta chain) sequence. Other nucleotide sequences in the sample specify the same CDR3. The data belong to a study of shared clonotypes between healthy human individuals. The authors loaded roughly 180 ng DNA, roughly 27,000 T cell genomes, into sorted-subset replicate PCRs. TCRdb's table, derived via immunoSEQ multiplex PCR, lists solely in-frame clones and lacks some. This sample has about a million clones; approximately 77% occur once, and the top ten carry roughly 0.9%. Looked up from germline, CDR1 is SGHNT and CDR2 is YYREEE (reference sequence). The CDR3 sequence is 16 residues long. V was pared by 0 bases and J by 0 bases, with 1 base of the junction left unmatched.

The TCR was taken from a man between 18 and 29 years old in good health. Some clones in this sample may be carry-over from other donors' samples. This chain joins TRBV5-4 and TRBJ2-3, with 10 nucleotides matching TRBD2. Sequenced sample: memory CD4+ T cells from PBMCs. Noted subset: CD45RA-negative fraction. The CDR3 DNA follows: TGTGCCAGCAGCTTGGAGGGACTAGCGAGCACAGATACGCAGTATTTT. It is translated as CASSLEGLASTDTQYF.